This T cell receptor beta chain was profiled in a study of cytomegalovirus exposure and HLA in healthy donors (TCRdb year 2017). At the level of the whole study: An earlier analysis of some 500 of the donors reported 250 to 300 Gb of sequence data and 117 million unique TCR beta sequences from about 180 million T cells. Roughly 300 gigabases of sequencing data and approximately 85 million unique TCR sequences were included in an early release covering roughly 700 HLA-typed donors. Of the 300 to 500 genotyped donors, less than 85% were placed in the genetic ancestry cluster associated with self-reported Caucasian donors. The aim of the study was to test whether cataloging public T cell receptors could identify signatures of past pathogen exposure. Using immunosequencing, the study profiled T cell repertoires from fewer than 700 subjects and related those repertoires to cytomegalovirus serostatus. Besides the first cohort of some 670 subjects, a separate validation cohort made up of 95 to 150 different subjects was used. The study combined high-throughput TCR immunosequencing, statistical association of individual TCRs with disease status, and machine learning to predict cytomegalovirus infection status. In a later analysis, previously published TCR beta repertoires from about 640 donors were re-analyzed and high-resolution HLA genotyping was added so that TCR occurrence patterns could be studied. Rather than drawing on any new phenotypic data, the later analysis identified candidate immune exposures from TCR beta sequences and the way those sequences occurred across donors. In an earlier analysis of 500 to 650 of the donors, high-throughput TCR beta sequencing was used to judge whether each TCR beta V gene segment behaved as functional or pseudogenic. Alongside the repertoire data, information on donor age, sex, ethnicity and CMV serostatus was compiled. A later genetic analysis took genome-wide SNP genotypes for about 55% of the roughly 670 donors and used that subset as a discovery cohort. Every repertoire in the discovery cohort had been generated on one and the same sequencing platform. HLA typing covered class I and class II loci at four-digit resolution. The number of donors typed differed by locus, with 629-630 for A, B, C, DRB1 and DQB1, around 500 for DQA1, 600 to 610 for DPA1, and some 470 for DPB1. Five DR-DQ haplotypes were treated as single units for association and clustering because of strong linkage in the cohort. Among about 400 genotyped donors of the cohort, an average of roughly 230,000 unique TCR beta nucleotide sequences was sequenced per donor, of which roughly 17% were non-productive. Results and caveats for the whole study, not just this receptor: According to a later analysis, parvovirus B19, influenza, CMV and Epstein-Barr virus appeared linked to several top co-occurrence clusters. Compared with the roughly 600-donor mean, donors in an Asian-associated ancestry cluster had fewer N-insertions in productive TCRs, according to a later genetic analysis. Cytomegalovirus status was reported to be diagnosed by the classifier with high specificity and sensitivity in both the original and validation cohorts. An association between a missense DCLRE1C variant and V-gene and J-gene trimming of TCR beta chains was found in a later genetic analysis and replicated in an independent cohort. A total of about 150 TCR beta chains were listed by the study as associated with cytomegalovirus. The cohort was sequenced for TCR beta chains only, and without alpha or paired-chain data the features that could be detected were limited. Over 15 rarely observed V segments, including chromosome 9 orphons, were excluded from the earlier analysis of some 590 of the donors because counts were too low. Correlated functional status among segregating V segments might reflect linkage disequilibrium, but an unknown experimental factor could not be ruled out. Compared with equally common non-associated chains, HLA-associated TCR beta chains in a later analysis were more clonally expanded and had lower generation probabilities. According to a later analysis, most CMV-associated TCR beta chains appeared to be HLA-restricted, and the HLA associations seemed to be driven largely by CMV exposure. In an earlier analysis of some 640 of the donors, most TCR beta V segments were observed in productive rearrangements about 90% or about 30% of the time, broadly matching IMGT annotations. Because some donors lacked HLA typing at each locus, the association tests relied only on the typed subset. In vitro tests confirmed that three of the cytomegalovirus-associated TCR beta chains recognize cytomegalovirus antigens. A further reported finding was that TCR beta sequences accurately predicted the HLA-A and HLA-B alleles for most subjects in the first cohort. Some IMGT-functional V segments, including TRBV6-2 and TRBV6-3, could not be told apart with the 87-base-pair reads, so those segments were excluded. When HLA alleles, especially DR and DQ, strongly co-occurred, attributing TCR associations to individual alleles was difficult. The sequencing pipeline was judged likely to have produced a cluster of highly shared sequence variants as a technical artifact. Specific HLA alleles were associated with 18,000 or so TCR beta sequences at a false discovery rate of 0.05 in a later analysis. According to a later analysis, TCR association rates differed among HLA loci, with DRB1 alleles showing the most associated TCRs and HLA-C alleles showing the fewest. Most TCR sequences were seen in very few donors, while some public TCRs were found in many individuals. The presence/absence analyses assumed that sequencing depth was roughly uniform across donors, and that assumption may not be true. The authors suggested that the approach could potentially be generalized to other disease states and immunological phenotypes. The only immune exposure information available for the cohort was CMV serostatus.

A remark on this clone: Its antigen target is currently unknown. No much larger clonotype is one base removed from it; base qualities were not supplied.

The protocol used for the library was the immunoSEQ multiplex PCR assay. The multiplex PCR relied on a mix of 60 forward primers for TCR Vbeta segments and 13 reverse primers for TCR Jbeta segments. The CDR3 region of rearranged TCR beta genes was amplified from genomic DNA by a multiplex PCR assay. On the Illumina HiSeq System, the amplified TCR beta libraries were sequenced as 87-base-pair reads. As for the authors' bioinformatics: Across the 640 or so repertoires, a later analysis counted 80 million or so unique TCR beta chains, roughly 11 million of which were shared by at least two donors. To remove PCR and sequencing errors, raw reads were error-corrected and collapsed into unique sequences using a nearest-neighbor algorithm that merged closely related sequences. Alignment of CDR3 sequences to IMGT reference sequences was used to assign V, D and J gene segments. For a sequence to be retained, a match of at least six nucleotides was required to both a V gene segment and a J gene segment. Rearrangements were called productive when the CDR3 lacked stop codons and stayed in frame with V and J; all others were non-productive. CDR3 was defined by IMGT convention, running from the second conserved V-encoded cysteine to the conserved J-encoded phenylalanine. In an earlier analysis of roughly 610 of the donors, sequences lacking an unambiguous match to a single V gene segment were excluded. In an earlier analysis of about 590 of the donors, a V segment was called functional when productive rearrangements were above 56.7%, and segregating when the standard deviation between donors exceeded 5%. A statistical classification framework was built to diagnose cytomegalovirus status from the catalog of TCR beta chain sequences. In a later analysis, TCR nucleotide sequences were compared against IMGT/GENE-DB human TR gene sequences so that V and J genes could be assigned. Using the TCRdist pipeline, a later analysis assigned CDR3 sequences along with most-parsimonious VDJ recombination scenarios. A later analysis defined each TCR beta chain by its CDR3 amino acid sequence plus V-gene family, and excluded reads lacking a unique V-gene family. A later analysis removed several hundred highly shared, low-generation-probability nucleotide sequences to deal with suspected cross-contamination and a sequencing artifact. A later analysis calculated a clonal expansion index for each public chain from normalized within-repertoire ranks of inferred template counts. A later analysis computed generation probabilities with a VDJ recombination model fitted to out-of-frame rearrangements, and checked the results against IGoR. In a later analysis, TCR-TCR, TCR-HLA and TCR-CMV co-occurrence was scored with hypergeometric tests, and a repertoire-size bias correction was applied to TCR pairs. To estimate false discovery rates, a later analysis permuted the HLA or CMV assignments 20 times. In a later analysis, co-occurring TCRs were grouped with DBSCAN, and TCRdist sequence similarity was added when clustering was performed within HLA-allele-positive subsets. Repertoires with fewer than 30,000 or more than 120,000 public chains were left out of co-occurrence clustering, as were about 5 repertoires with anomalous nucleotide sharing. Entries here come from immuneACCESS through TCRdb and include only in-frame sequences with V and J called. Some clones fail to appear in such tables; in the studies checked, an unresolved V gene covers under half of the shortfall, and the cause of the remainder is unknown. For V, J and clone size, that table is used; D and trimming come from the DNA. The sample contains over 85,000 clones, approximately 69% of them found a single time. Jointly, the top ten make up approximately 1.1% of the sample.

Germline trimming: 1 base from V, 3 bases from J; junction bases outside gene matches: 6. The CDR3, from cysteine to phenylalanine, totals 15 residues. Of all the DNA, just the CDR3 is kept, 45 bases in frame from base 1. Per the germline V gene, SGHDT is the CDR1 and YYEEEE is the CDR2. In total, fewer than 750 healthy bone marrow donors made up the cohort. At the time of sampling, every cohort member was nominally healthy, though immune exposures that went unrecorded were likely present. The donor was CMV seronegative and belonged to the group of over 350 seronegative cohort members. Each donor provided a peripheral blood sample, and peripheral blood mononuclear cells were used for TCR beta sequencing. Genomic DNA was extracted from the blood cell samples with the Qiagen DNeasy Blood Extraction Kit.

The sequence was collected from a female donor in good health and CMV-seronegative. Input material: PBMCs. Here the chain combines TRBV5-6 and TRBJ2-7; 8 middle bases align to TRBD1. The DNA reads TGTGCCAGCAGCTTGTTAGGACAGGGCTTCTACGAGCAGTACTTC. Translated, this gives CASSLLGQGFYEQYF. With the portions outside the CDR3 filled from the reference TRBV5-6 and TRBJ2-7 genes, the complete variable region becomes DAGVTQSPTHLIKTRGQQVTLRCSPKSGHDTVSWYQQALGQGPQFIFQYYEEEERQRGNFPDRFSGHQFPNYSSELNVNALLLGDSALYLCASSLLGQGFYEQYFGPGTRLTVT.